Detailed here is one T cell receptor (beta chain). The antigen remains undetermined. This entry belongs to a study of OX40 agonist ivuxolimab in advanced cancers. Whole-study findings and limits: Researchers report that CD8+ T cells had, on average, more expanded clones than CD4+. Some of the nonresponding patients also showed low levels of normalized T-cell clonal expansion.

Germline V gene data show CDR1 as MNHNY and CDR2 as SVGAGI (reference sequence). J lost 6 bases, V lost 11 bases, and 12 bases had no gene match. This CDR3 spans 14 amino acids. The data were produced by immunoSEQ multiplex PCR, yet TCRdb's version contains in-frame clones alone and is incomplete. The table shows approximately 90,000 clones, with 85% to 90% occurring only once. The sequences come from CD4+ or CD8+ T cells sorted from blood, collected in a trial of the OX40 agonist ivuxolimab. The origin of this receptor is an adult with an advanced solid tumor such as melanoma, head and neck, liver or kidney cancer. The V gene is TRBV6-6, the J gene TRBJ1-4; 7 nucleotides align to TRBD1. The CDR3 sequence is CAGQSTGSDEKLFF. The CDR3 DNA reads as TGTGCCGGGCAGTCGACAGGGTCGGATGAAAAACTGTTTTTT.